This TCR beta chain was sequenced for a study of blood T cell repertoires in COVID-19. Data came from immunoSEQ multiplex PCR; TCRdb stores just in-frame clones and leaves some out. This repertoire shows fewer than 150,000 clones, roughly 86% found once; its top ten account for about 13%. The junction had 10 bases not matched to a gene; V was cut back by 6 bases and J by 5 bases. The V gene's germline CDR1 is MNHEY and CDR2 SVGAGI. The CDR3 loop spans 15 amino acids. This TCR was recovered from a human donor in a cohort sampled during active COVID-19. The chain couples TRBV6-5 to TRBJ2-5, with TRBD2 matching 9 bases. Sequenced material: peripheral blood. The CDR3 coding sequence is TGTGCCAGCAGCAATGCGCGGGGGGGCCGTGAGACCCAGTACTTC. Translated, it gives CASSNARGGRETQYF.